Each of the 11 T cell receptor beta chains below was sequenced from the same sample in a study of T cell repertoires in cytomegalovirus infection. TCRdb re-called the reads through MiXCR, storing one row per CDR3 protein. The sample contains 400,000 or so distinct CDR3 sequences, about 33% of which appear only once. The sample consisted of PBMCs. The receptors here all came from a human donor in good health (CMV status not recorded). Some clones in this sample may be carry-over from other donors' samples.

This clonotype was counted at least ten times. The chain is built from TRBV7-2 and TRBJ2-1; 8 nucleotides agree with TRBD1. The V gene's germline CDR1 is SGHTA and CDR2 FQGNSA. The ends lost 2 bases at V and 6 bases at J; junction bases unmatched: 18. This CDR3 is 19 amino acids long. CDR3 sequence (DNA): TGTGCCAGCAGCTTACGGCTCTCATTAGGAACCGGGACAGGCAATGAGCAGTTCTTC. Its protein is CASSLRLSLGTGTGNEQFF. Complete variable domain (other parts from reference TRBV7-2 and TRBJ2-1): GAGVSQSPSNKVTEKGKDVELRCDPISGHTALYWYRQSLGQGLEFLIYFQGNSAPDKSGLPSDRFSAERTGGSVSTLTIQRTQQEDSAVYLCASSLRLSLGTGTGNEQFFGPGTRLTVL.

This clonotype was detected ten times or more. The chain joins TRBV12-3 or TRBV12-4 to TRBJ1-5; TRBD1 might be the D (6 bases). Trimming took off 3 bases at V and 4 bases at J, with 13 bases between the two ends. This CDR3 has 15 residues. CDR3 nucleotides: TGTGCCAGCAGTTTTTCGGACAGTCTGAATCAGCCCCAGCATTTT. Translation: CASSFSDSLNQPQHF.

This chain links TRBV7-9 with TRBJ2-1; tentative D call: TRBD2 (6 bases). Trimming took 2 bases from V and 1 from J, leaving 12 bases between them. The CDR3 totals 16 residues. Germline CDR1 and CDR2: SEHNR and FQNEAQ (reference sequence). The CDR3 loop is CASSLRAGGSYNEQFF. The CDR3 DNA follows: TGTGCCAGCAGCTTAAGGGCAGGAGGGTCCTACAATGAGCAGTTCTTC.

This clonotype has a handful of counts. The gene calls are TRBV7-9 and TRBJ2-6, with D possibly TRBD1 on 6 matching bases. Between the trimmed V and J ends, which lost 7 bases and 0 bases, there was a span of 19 bases. The CDR3 loop spans 18 amino acids. Germline V gene data show CDR1 as SEHNR and CDR2 as FQNEAQ (reference sequence). The CDR3 sequence is CASNLSGQGSSGANVLTF. For the CDR3, the DNA is TGTGCCAGCAACCTTTCGGGACAAGGTAGCTCTGGGGCCAACGTCCTGACTTTC.

This clonotype came up a few times. V and J are TRBV4-1 and TRBJ1-2; D gene uncertain. Germline CDR1 MGHRA, CDR2 YSYEKL. The CDR3 contains 16 residues. Trimming took off 0 bases at V and 8 bases at J, with 19 bases between the two ends. The CDR3 sequence is CASSQEGKREVQGYTF. CDR3 sequence (DNA): TGCGCCAGCAGCCAAGAAGGCAAGAGAGAGGTTCAGGGCTACACCTTC.

This chain links TRBV6-5 with TRBJ1-5; unclear D gene. Germline CDR1 is MNHEY and CDR2 is SVGAGI. The germline V and J ends were trimmed by 0 bases and 0 bases, with 9 bases remaining between them. This CDR3 spans 16 amino acids. CDR3 nucleotide sequence: TGTGCCAGCAGTTACTCGAGGAGTCATAGCAATCAGCCCCAGCATTTT. Its translation: CASSYSRSHSNQPQHF.

This clonotype was found once. The genes are TRBV11-3 and TRBJ2-2; TRBD1 matches 7 bases. J gave up 8 bases and V 8 bases, and 11 bases lay outside the gene matches. The CDR3 consists of 14 residues. The germline CDR1 and CDR2 sequences are SGHNT and YENEEA. The CDR3 sequence is CASCRQGRTGELFF. Here the CDR3 DNA reads TGTGCCAGCTGCCGACAGGGACGGACAGGGGAGCTGTTTTTT.

This clonotype was observed a handful of times. The chain links TRBV2 to TRBJ2-7; TRBD1 might be the D (5 bases). CDR1 and CDR2 (germline): SNHLY, FYNNEI. The CDR3 sequence is 14 residues long. V lost 7 bases to trimming and J lost 7 bases, with 20 bases between them. CDR3 coding DNA: TGTGCCAGCACCCCAACAGGTTTCGGTTGGGAGCAGTACTTC. This translates into CASTPTGFGWEQYF. The full variable domain, with the rest looked up from reference TRBV2 and TRBJ2-7, is EPEVTQTPSHQVTQMGQEVILRCVPISNHLYFYWYRQILGQKVEFLVSFYNNEISEKSEIFDDQFSVERPDGSNFTLKIRSTKLEDSAMYFCASTPTGFGWEQYFGPGTRLTVT.

This clonotype came up many times. This chain joins TRBV6-1 and TRBJ1-3; D is undetermined. This CDR3 contains 12 residues. V was trimmed by 5 bases and J by 4 bases, leaving 6 bases between them. Germline-derived CDR1 and CDR2 are MNHNS and SASEGT. The CDR3 DNA sequence: TGTGCCAGCAGTTCCGCCGGAAACACCATATATTTT. Its translation: CASSSAGNTIYF.

V gene TRBV11-2 combines with J gene TRBJ1-1; D gene ambiguous. CDR1 and CDR2 from the germline V gene are SGHAT and FQNNGV. The length of the CDR3 is 15 residues. The V gene lost 0 bases and the J gene lost 0 bases, with 8 bases spanning the gap. Written as DNA, the CDR3 is TGTGCCAGCAGCTTAGAGCGCAGCATGAACACTGAAGCTTTCTTT. Protein product: CASSLERSMNTEAFF.

Only a few counts were recorded for this clonotype. The genes are TRBV15 and TRBJ2-2; perhaps TRBD1 as D (6 bases). The CDR3 sequence is 14 residues long. Trimming took off 0 bases at V and 4 bases at J, with 6 bases between the two ends. The germline CDR1 and CDR2 sequences are LNHNV and YYDKDF (reference sequence). CDR3 loop: CATSRDRGTGELFF. CDR3 bases: TGTGCCACCAGCAGAGACAGGGGCACCGGGGAGCTGTTTTTT.